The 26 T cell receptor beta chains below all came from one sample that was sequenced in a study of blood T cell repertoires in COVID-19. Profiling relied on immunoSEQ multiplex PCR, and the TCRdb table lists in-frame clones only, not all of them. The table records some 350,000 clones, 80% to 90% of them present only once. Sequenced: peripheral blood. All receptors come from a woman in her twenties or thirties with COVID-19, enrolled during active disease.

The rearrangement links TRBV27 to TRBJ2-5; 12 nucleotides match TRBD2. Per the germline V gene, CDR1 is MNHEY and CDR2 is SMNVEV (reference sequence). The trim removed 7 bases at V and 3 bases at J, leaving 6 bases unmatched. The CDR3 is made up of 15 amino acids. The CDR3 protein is CASTSRTSGKETQYF. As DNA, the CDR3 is TGTGCCAGCACCTCCCGGACTAGCGGGAAAGAGACCCAGTACTTC.

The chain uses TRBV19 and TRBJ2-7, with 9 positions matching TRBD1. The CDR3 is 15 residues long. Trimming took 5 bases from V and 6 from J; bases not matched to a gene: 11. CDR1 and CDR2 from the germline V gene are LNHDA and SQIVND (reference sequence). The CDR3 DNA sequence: TGTGCCAGTAGTCCCTGGGACAGGGTAGAAAGCGAGCAGTACTTC. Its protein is CASSPWDRVESEQYF.

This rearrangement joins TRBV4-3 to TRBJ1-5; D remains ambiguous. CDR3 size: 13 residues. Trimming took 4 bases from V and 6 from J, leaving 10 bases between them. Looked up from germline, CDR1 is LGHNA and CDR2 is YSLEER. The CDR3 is CASSPEGGQPQHF. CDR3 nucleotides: TGCGCCAGCAGCCCCGAGGGTGGTCAGCCCCAGCATTTT.

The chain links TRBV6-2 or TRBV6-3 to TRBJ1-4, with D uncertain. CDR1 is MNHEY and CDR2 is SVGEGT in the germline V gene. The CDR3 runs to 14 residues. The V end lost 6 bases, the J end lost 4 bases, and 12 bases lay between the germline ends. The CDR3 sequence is CASSQTRNNEKLFF. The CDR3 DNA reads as TGTGCCAGCAGCCAGACAAGAAATAATGAAAAACTGTTTTTT.

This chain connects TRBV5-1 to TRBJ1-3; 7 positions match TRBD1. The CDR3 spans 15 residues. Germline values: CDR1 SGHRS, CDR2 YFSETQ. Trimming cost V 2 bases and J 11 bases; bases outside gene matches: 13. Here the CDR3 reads CASSFYAGGEVPIYF. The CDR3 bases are TGCGCCAGCAGCTTTTACGCAGGGGGAGAAGTCCCCATATATTTT.

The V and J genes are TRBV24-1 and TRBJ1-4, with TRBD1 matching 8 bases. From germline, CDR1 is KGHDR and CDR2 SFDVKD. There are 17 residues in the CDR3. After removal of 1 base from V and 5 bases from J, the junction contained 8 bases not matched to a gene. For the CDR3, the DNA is TGTGCCACCAGTGATTTACCACTGACAGGGGTGAATGAAAAACTGTTTTTT. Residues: CATSDLPLTGVNEKLFF.

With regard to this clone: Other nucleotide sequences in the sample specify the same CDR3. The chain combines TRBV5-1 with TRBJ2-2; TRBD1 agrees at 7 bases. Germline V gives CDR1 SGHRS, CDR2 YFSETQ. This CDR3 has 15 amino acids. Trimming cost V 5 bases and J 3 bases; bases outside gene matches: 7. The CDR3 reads CASRQGRGDTGELFF. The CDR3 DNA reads TGCGCCAGCAGACAGGGGAGAGGCGACACCGGGGAGCTGTTTTTT.

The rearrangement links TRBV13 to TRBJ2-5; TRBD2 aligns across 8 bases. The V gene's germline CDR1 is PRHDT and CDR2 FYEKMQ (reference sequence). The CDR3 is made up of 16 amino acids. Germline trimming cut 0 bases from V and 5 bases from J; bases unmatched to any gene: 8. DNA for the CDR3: TGTGCCAGCAGCTTAGGCCCCCCGGGGGGGCGGGAGACCCAGTACTTC. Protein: CASSLGPPGGRETQYF.

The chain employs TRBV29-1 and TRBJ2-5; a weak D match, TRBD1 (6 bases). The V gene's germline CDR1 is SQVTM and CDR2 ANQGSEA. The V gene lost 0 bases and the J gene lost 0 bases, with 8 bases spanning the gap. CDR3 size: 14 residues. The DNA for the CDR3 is TGCAGCGTTGAAGATGGACAGCACCAAGAGACCCAGTACTTC. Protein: CSVEDGQHQETQYF.

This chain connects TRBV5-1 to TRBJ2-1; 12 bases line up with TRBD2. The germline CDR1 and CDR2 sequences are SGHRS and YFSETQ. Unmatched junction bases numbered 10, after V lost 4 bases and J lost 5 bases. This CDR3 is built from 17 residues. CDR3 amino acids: CASSVTILAGGNNEQFF. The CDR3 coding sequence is TGCGCCAGCAGCGTTACGATCCTAGCGGGAGGGAACAATGAGCAGTTCTTC.

The CDR3 spells CASSLYTGGMRSPLHF. CDR3 DNA sequence: TGTGCCAGCAGCTTGTATACAGGGGGTATGCGTTCACCCCTCCACTTT. The chain combines TRBV5-6 with TRBJ1-6, with TRBD1 matching over 8 bases. The CDR3 has 16 residues. Per the germline V gene, CDR1 is SGHDT and CDR2 is YYEEEE. With V trimmed by 1 base and J by 9 bases, 9 bases remained unmatched.

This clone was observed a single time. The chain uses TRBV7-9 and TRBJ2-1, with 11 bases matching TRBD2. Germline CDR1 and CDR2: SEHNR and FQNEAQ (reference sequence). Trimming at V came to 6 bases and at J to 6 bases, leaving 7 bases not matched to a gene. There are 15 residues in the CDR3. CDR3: CASSPLAGGGNEQFF. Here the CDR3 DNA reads TGTGCCAGCAGTCCGCTAGCGGGGGGAGGCAATGAGCAGTTCTTC.

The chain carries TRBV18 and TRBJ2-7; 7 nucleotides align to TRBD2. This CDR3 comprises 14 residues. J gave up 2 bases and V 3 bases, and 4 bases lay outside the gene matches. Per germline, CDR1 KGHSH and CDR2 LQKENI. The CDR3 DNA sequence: TGTGCCAGCTCACCGGGAGGGGTCCCCTACGAGCAGTACTTC. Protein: CASSPGGVPYEQYF.

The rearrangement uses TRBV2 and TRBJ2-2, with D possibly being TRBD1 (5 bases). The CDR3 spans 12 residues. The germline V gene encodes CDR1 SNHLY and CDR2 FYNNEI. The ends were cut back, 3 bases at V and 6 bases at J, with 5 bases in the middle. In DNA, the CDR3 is TGTGCCAGCAGTGAGGGGCCCGGGGAGCTGTTTTTT. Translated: CASSEGPGELFF.

The CDR3 loop reads CASSLSGLGGNTIYF. Written as DNA, the CDR3 is TGTGCCAGCAGCTTGAGTGGGCTTGGAGGAAACACCATATATTTT. The chain is built from TRBV5-6 and TRBJ1-3; D is undetermined. V dropped 1 base and J dropped 4 bases, with 12 bases sitting between them. CDR3 size: 15 residues. Germline-derived CDR1 and CDR2 are SGHDT and YYEEEE.

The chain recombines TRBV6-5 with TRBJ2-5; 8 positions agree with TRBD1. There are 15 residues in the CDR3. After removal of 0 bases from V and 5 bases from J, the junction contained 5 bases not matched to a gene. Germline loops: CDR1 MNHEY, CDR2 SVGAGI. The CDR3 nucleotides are TGTGCCAGCAGTTACTCGCAGGGGGCCAGGGAGACCCAGTACTTC. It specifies CASSYSQGARETQYF.

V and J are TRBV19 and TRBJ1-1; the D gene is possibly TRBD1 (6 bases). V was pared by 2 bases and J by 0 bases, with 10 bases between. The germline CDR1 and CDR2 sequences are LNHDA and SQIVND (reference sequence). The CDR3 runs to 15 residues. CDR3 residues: CASSIWQGMNTEAFF. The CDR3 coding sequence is TGTGCCAGTAGTATATGGCAGGGGATGAACACTGAAGCTTTCTTT.

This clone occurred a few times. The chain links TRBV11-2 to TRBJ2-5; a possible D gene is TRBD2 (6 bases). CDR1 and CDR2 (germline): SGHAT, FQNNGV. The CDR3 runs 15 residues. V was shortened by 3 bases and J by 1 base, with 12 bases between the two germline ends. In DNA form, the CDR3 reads TGTGCCAGCAGCTTCGGGAGACTACTCCAAGAGACCCAGTACTTC. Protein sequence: CASSFGRLLQETQYF.

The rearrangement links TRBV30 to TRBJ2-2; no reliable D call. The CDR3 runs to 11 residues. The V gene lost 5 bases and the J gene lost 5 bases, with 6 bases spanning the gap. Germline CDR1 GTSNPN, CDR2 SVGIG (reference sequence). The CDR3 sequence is CAWSDTGELFF. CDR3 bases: TGTGCCTGGTCAGATACCGGGGAGCTGTTTTTT.

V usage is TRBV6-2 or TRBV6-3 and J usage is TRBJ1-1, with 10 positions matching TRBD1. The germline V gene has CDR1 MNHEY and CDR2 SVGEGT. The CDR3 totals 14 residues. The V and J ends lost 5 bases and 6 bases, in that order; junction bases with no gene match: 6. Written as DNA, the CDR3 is TGTGCCAGCAGTCCGGACAGGGGGTACTCTGAAGCTTTCTTT. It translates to CASSPDRGYSEAFF.

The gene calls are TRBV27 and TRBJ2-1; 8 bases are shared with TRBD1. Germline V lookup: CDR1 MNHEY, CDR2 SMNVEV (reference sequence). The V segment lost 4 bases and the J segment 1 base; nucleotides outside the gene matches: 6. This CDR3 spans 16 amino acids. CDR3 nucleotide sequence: TGTGCCAGCAGTTACTCAGGGGGCGCTTCCTACAATGAGCAGTTCTTC. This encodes CASSYSGGASYNEQFF.

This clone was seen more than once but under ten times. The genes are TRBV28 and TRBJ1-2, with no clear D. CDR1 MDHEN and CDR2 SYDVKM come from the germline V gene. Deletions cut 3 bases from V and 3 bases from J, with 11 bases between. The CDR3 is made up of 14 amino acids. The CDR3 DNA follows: TGTGCCAGCAGTTTGGAGGCCAGGCACTATGGCTACACCTTC. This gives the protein CASSLEARHYGYTF.

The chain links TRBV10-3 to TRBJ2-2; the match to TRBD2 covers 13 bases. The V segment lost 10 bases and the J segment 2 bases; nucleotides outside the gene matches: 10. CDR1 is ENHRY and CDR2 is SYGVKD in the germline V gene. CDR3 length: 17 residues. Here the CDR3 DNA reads TGTGCCACCGCTACACTAGCGGGGGGGCGTAACACCGGGGAGCTGTTTTTT. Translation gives CATATLAGGRNTGELFF.

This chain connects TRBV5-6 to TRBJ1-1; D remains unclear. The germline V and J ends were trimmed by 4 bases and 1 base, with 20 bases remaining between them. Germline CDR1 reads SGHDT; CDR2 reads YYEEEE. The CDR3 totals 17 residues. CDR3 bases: TGTGCCAGCAGCACCGCGGACTCTCGGCGGGGGAACACTGAAGCTTTCTTT. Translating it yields CASSTADSRRGNTEAFF.

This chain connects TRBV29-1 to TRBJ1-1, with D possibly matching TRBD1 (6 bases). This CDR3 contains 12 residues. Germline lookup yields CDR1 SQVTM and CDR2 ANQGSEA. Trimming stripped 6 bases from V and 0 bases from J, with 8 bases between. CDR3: CSVHRVNTEAFF. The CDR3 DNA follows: TGCAGCGTCCACAGGGTGAACACTGAAGCTTTCTTT.

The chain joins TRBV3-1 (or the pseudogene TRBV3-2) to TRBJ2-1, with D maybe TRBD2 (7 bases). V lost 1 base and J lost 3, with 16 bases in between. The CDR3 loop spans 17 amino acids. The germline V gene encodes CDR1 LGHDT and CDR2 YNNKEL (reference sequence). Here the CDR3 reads CASSQVSGTSHYNEQFF. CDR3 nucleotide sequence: TGTGCCAGCAGCCAAGTGAGCGGGACATCCCACTACAATGAGCAGTTCTTC.